This TCR beta chain was found in a study of blood T cell repertoires in COVID-19. Background on the study: Acute-phase and convalescent COVID-19 samples originated in the United States, Italy and Spain.

Those enrolled, adults aged roughly 18 to 89 years, came from 25 or so US areas. Recovered participants had two consecutive negative NP/OP PCR tests, healthcare professional clearance, or symptom resolution. The V gene lost 5 bases and the J gene lost 1 base, with 15 bases spanning the gap. CDR3 size: 16 residues. The germline V gene encodes CDR1 SEHNR and CDR2 FQNEAQ (reference sequence). Methods used by the authors: The authors estimated nucleated cell counts from reference gene primer amplification. Clones were sequenced by immunoSEQ multiplex PCR, and TCRdb holds only the in-frame ones, with some missing. Clone size and V and J calls were adopted from that table, with D and trimming inferred from the DNA. The sample has under 350,000 clones, about nine tenths seen once; the top ten hold 3.5% to 5%.

The sequencing sample was made of PBMCs or T cells enriched from blood (not recorded which). This TCR was recovered from a man aged 25 to 40 who had recovered from COVID-19. The rearrangement links TRBV7-9 to TRBJ2-1, with D possibly being TRBD2 (5 bases). For the CDR3, the DNA is TGTGCCAGCAGCCCCCTACTAGGACCATCCTACAATGAGCAGTTCTTC. Its translation is CASSPLLGPSYNEQFF. Combining the CDR3 with reference TRBV7-9 and TRBJ2-1 gives the whole variable domain DTGVSQNPRHKITKRGQNVTFRCDPISEHNRLYWYRQTLGQGPEFLTYFQNEAQLEKSRLLSDRFSAERPKGSFSTLEIQRTEQGDSAMYLCASSPLLGPSYNEQFFGPGTRLTVL.